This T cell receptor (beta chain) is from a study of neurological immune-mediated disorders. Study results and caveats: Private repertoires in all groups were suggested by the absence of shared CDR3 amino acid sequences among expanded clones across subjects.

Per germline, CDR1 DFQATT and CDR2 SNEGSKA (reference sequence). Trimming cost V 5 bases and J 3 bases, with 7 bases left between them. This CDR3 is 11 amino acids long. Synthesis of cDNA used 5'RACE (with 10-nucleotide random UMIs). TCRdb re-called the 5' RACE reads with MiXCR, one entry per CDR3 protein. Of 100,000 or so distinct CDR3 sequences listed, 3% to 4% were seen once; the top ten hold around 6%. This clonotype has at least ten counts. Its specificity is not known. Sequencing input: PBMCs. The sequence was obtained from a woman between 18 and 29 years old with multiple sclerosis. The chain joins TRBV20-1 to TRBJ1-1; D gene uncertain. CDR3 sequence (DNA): TGCAGTGCTCCCGGGTACACTGAAGCTTTCTTT. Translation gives CSAPGYTEAFF.